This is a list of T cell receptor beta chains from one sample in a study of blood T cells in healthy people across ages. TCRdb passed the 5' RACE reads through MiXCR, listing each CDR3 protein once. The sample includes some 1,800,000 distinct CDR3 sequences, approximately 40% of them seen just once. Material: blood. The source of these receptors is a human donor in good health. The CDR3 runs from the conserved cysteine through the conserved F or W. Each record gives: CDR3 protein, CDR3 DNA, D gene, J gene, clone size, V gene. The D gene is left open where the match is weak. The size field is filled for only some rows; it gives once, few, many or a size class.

cdr3_aa: CASSSDRVRDRPQHF
cdr3_nt: TGTGCCAGCAGCTCGGACAGGGTAAGGGATCGGCCCCAGCATTTT
d_call: TRBD1
j_call: TRBJ1-5
clone_size: -
v_call: TRBV6-2/TRBV6-3

cdr3_aa: CATSLPGINTEAFF
cdr3_nt: TGTGCCACATCATTGCCAGGGATTAACACTGAAGCTTTCTTT
d_call: -
j_call: TRBJ1-1
clone_size: -
v_call: TRBV6-5

cdr3_aa: CASSEPRTGLSTDTQYF
cdr3_nt: TGTGCCAGCAGTGAACCCCGGACAGGGCTGAGCACAGATACGCAGTATTTT
d_call: TRBD1
j_call: TRBJ2-3
clone_size: -
v_call: TRBV2

cdr3_aa: CSARDHLAGDTDTQYF
cdr3_nt: TGCAGTGCTAGAGATCATCTAGCGGGGGACACAGATACGCAGTATTTT
d_call: TRBD2
j_call: TRBJ2-3
clone_size: -
v_call: TRBV20-1

cdr3_aa: CAGSPRAGEGYNEQFF
cdr3_nt: TGTGCCGGCAGCCCCCGGGCAGGGGAAGGCTACAATGAGCAGTTCTTC
d_call: -
j_call: TRBJ2-1
clone_size: -
v_call: TRBV7-9

cdr3_aa: CASSFLAGSQETQYF
cdr3_nt: TGTGCCAGCAGCTTCCTAGCGGGGTCTCAAGAGACCCAGTACTTC
d_call: TRBD2
j_call: TRBJ2-5
clone_size: -
v_call: TRBV7-6

cdr3_aa: CSASWSQRDGYTF
cdr3_nt: TGCAGTGCTAGTTGGAGCCAAAGGGATGGCTACACCTTC
d_call: -
j_call: TRBJ1-2
clone_size: -
v_call: TRBV20-1

cdr3_aa: CASSLELAGGRNEQFF
cdr3_nt: TGTGCCAGCAGTTTAGAACTAGCGGGGGGAAGGAATGAGCAGTTCTTC
d_call: TRBD2
j_call: TRBJ2-1
clone_size: many
v_call: TRBV12-3/TRBV12-4

cdr3_aa: CASSPSLDRESEQYF
cdr3_nt: TGCGCCAGCAGCCCTAGCCTGGACAGGGAAAGCGAGCAGTACTTC
d_call: TRBD1
j_call: TRBJ2-7
clone_size: -
v_call: TRBV9

cdr3_aa: CASTQGREETQYF
cdr3_nt: TGTGCCAGCACGCAGGGTAGGGAAGAGACCCAGTACTTC
d_call: -
j_call: TRBJ2-5
clone_size: few
v_call: TRBV18

cdr3_aa: CASRPGGAKETQYF
cdr3_nt: TGCGCCAGCAGACCCGGGGGGGCCAAGGAGACCCAGTACTTC
d_call: TRBD2
j_call: TRBJ2-5
clone_size: -
v_call: TRBV5-1

cdr3_aa: CAISGEGTEAFF
cdr3_nt: TGTGCCATCAGTGGGGAAGGCACTGAAGCTTTCTTT
d_call: -
j_call: TRBJ1-1
clone_size: -
v_call: TRBV10-3

cdr3_aa: CASSQDGTPSDYGYTF
cdr3_nt: TGTGCCAGCAGCCAAGATGGGACCCCCAGTGACTATGGCTACACCTTC
d_call: -
j_call: TRBJ1-2
clone_size: -
v_call: TRBV4-2

cdr3_aa: CASSLSPLGGGNYGYTF
cdr3_nt: TGTGCCAGCAGTTTATCCCCGCTGGGGGGAGGGAACTATGGCTACACCTTC
d_call: -
j_call: TRBJ1-2
clone_size: few
v_call: TRBV28

cdr3_aa: CASSPMGQGGFVNEQFF
cdr3_nt: TGTGCCAGCAGTCCAATGGGGCAGGGAGGTTTTGTAAATGAGCAGTTCTTC
d_call: -
j_call: TRBJ2-1
clone_size: -
v_call: TRBV27

cdr3_aa: CASRTVRIETQYF
cdr3_nt: TGTGCCAGCAGGACTGTTAGAATTGAGACCCAGTACTTC
d_call: -
j_call: TRBJ2-5
clone_size: -
v_call: TRBV6-1

cdr3_aa: CASSLGGQGNTEAFF
cdr3_nt: TGCGCCAGCAGCTTGGGAGGACAGGGTAACACTGAAGCTTTCTTT
d_call: TRBD1
j_call: TRBJ1-1
clone_size: many
v_call: TRBV7-2

cdr3_aa: CASRFNGDTQYF
cdr3_nt: TGTGCCAGCAGGTTTAACGGGGATACGCAGTATTTT
d_call: -
j_call: TRBJ2-3
clone_size: few
v_call: TRBV7-2

cdr3_aa: CASSQVGVPFQAQETQYF
cdr3_nt: TGTGCCAGCAGCCAAGTTGGTGTGCCCTTCCAGGCCCAAGAGACCCAGTACTTC
d_call: -
j_call: TRBJ2-5
clone_size: -
v_call: TRBV3-1

cdr3_aa: CASSKEVGSYNEQFF
cdr3_nt: TGTGCCAGCTCTAAAGAGGTTGGCTCCTACAATGAGCAGTTCTTC
d_call: -
j_call: TRBJ2-1
clone_size: -
v_call: TRBV12-3/TRBV12-4

cdr3_aa: CASRQAGTYEQYF
cdr3_nt: TGTGCCAGCAGACAGGCAGGTACCTACGAGCAGTACTTC
d_call: -
j_call: TRBJ2-7
clone_size: -
v_call: TRBV6-5

cdr3_aa: CASSQAQGLAGGNEQFF
cdr3_nt: TGTGCCAGCAGCCAAGCACAGGGACTAGCGGGGGGGAATGAGCAGTTCTTC
d_call: TRBD2
j_call: TRBJ2-1
clone_size: -
v_call: TRBV4-2

cdr3_aa: CASSLNVWGEEEKLFF
cdr3_nt: TGCGCCAGCAGCTTAAACGTCTGGGGTGAAGAAGAAAAACTGTTTTTT
d_call: -
j_call: TRBJ1-4
clone_size: once
v_call: TRBV5-1

cdr3_aa: CASSTKPGQGYGEAFF
cdr3_nt: TGTGCCAGCAGTACAAAACCGGGACAGGGGTATGGTGAAGCTTTCTTT
d_call: TRBD1
j_call: TRBJ1-1
clone_size: -
v_call: TRBV27

cdr3_aa: CASTGGALTDTQYF
cdr3_nt: TGCGCCAGCACCGGGGGGGCACTGACAGATACGCAGTATTTT
d_call: TRBD2
j_call: TRBJ2-3
clone_size: -
v_call: TRBV5-1

cdr3_aa: CASSLTSGQNTEAFF
cdr3_nt: TGTGCCAGCAGCTTAACTTCGGGGCAGAACACTGAAGCTTTCTTT
d_call: -
j_call: TRBJ1-1
clone_size: few
v_call: TRBV7-3

cdr3_aa: CATSPGAWYGYTF
cdr3_nt: TGTGCCACCAGTCCCGGGGCTTGGTATGGCTACACCTTC
d_call: -
j_call: TRBJ1-2
clone_size: few
v_call: TRBV15

cdr3_aa: CASSLSDLGFSDTYEQYF
cdr3_nt: TGTGCCAGCAGCTTATCAGACCTGGGCTTCTCTGATACCTACGAGCAGTACTTC
d_call: -
j_call: TRBJ2-7
clone_size: few
v_call: TRBV11-2

cdr3_aa: CASSSGPGFTGELFF
cdr3_nt: TGTGCCAGCAGCTCTGGCCCGGGGTTCACCGGGGAGCTGTTTTTT
d_call: -
j_call: TRBJ2-2
clone_size: -
v_call: TRBV5-5

cdr3_aa: CATSDLAGAALYEQFF
cdr3_nt: TGTGCCACCAGTGATTTAGCGGGGGCCGCCCTCTATGAGCAGTTCTTC
d_call: TRBD2
j_call: TRBJ2-1
clone_size: -
v_call: TRBV24-1

cdr3_aa: CATSDNRIYEQYF
cdr3_nt: TGTGCCACCAGTGATAACCGTATCTACGAGCAGTACTTC
d_call: -
j_call: TRBJ2-7
clone_size: few
v_call: TRBV24-1

cdr3_aa: CVSTSTGTDTQYF
cdr3_nt: TGTGTCAGCACCTCGACCGGCACAGATACGCAGTATTTT
d_call: -
j_call: TRBJ2-3
clone_size: -
v_call: TRBV12-3/TRBV12-4

cdr3_aa: CASSFRPLTGEQYF
cdr3_nt: TGTGCCAGCAGCTTCCGGCCCCTGACTGGTGAGCAGTACTTC
d_call: -
j_call: TRBJ2-7
clone_size: once
v_call: TRBV7-2

cdr3_aa: CASSQEMSTALREQYF
cdr3_nt: TGCGCCAGCAGCCAAGAGATGTCGACTGCCCTACGGGAGCAGTACTTC
d_call: -
j_call: TRBJ2-7
clone_size: -
v_call: TRBV4-3

cdr3_aa: CASSSMPPATNEKLFF
cdr3_nt: TGTGCCAGCAGTTCCATGCCACCCGCAACTAATGAAAAACTGTTTTTT
d_call: -
j_call: TRBJ1-4
clone_size: -
v_call: TRBV6-6

cdr3_aa: CSAEEGGGQETQYF
cdr3_nt: TGCAGCGCTGAAGAAGGGGGAGGCCAAGAGACCCAGTACTTC
d_call: -
j_call: TRBJ2-5
clone_size: -
v_call: TRBV29-1

cdr3_aa: CASNYPQDKELNYEQYF
cdr3_nt: TGTGCCAGCAACTACCCCCAGGATAAGGAACTCAACTACGAGCAGTACTTC
d_call: -
j_call: TRBJ2-7
clone_size: -
v_call: TRBV6-1

cdr3_aa: CATSLIPIDLVPPEYF
cdr3_nt: TGTGCCACCAGCTTGATTCCAATTGACCTAGTCCCACCTGAGTACTTC
d_call: -
j_call: TRBJ2-5
clone_size: -
v_call: TRBV15

cdr3_aa: CASSQEGGSSFFYGYTF
cdr3_nt: TGCGCCAGCAGCCAAGAAGGGGGGTCCTCTTTCTTCTATGGCTACACCTTC
d_call: -
j_call: TRBJ1-2
clone_size: -
v_call: TRBV4-3